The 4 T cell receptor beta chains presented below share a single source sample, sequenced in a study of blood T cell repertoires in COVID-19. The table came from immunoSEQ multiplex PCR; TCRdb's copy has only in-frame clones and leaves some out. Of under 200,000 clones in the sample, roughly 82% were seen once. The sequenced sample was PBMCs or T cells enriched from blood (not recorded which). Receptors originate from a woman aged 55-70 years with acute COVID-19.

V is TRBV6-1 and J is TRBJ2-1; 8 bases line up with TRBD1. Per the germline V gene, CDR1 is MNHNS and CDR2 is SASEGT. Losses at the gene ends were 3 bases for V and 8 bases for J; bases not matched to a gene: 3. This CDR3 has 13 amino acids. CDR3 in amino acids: CASSDRGLHEQFF. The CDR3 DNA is TGTGCCAGCAGTGACAGGGGGCTGCATGAGCAGTTCTTC.

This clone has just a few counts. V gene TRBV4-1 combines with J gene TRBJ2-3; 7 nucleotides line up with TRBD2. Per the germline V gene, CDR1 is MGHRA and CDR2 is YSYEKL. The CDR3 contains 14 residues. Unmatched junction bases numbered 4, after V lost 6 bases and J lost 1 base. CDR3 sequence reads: CASRHAGGTDTQYF. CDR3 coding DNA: TGCGCCAGCAGACACGCGGGGGGCACAGATACGCAGTATTTT.

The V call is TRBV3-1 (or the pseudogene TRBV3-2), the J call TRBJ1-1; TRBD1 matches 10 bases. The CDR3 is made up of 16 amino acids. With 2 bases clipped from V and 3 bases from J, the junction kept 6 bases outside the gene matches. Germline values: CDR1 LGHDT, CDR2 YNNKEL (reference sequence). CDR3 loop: CASSQLRTGGDTEAFF. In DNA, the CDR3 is TGTGCCAGCAGCCAACTGAGGACAGGGGGAGACACTGAAGCTTTCTTT.

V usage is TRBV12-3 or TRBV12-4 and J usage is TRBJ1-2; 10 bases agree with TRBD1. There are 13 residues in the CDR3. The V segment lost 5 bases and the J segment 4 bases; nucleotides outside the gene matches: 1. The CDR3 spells CASSGTGAYGYTF. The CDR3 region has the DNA TGTGCCAGCAGTGGGACAGGGGCCTATGGCTACACCTTC.